This paragraph covers one TCR beta chain sequence. Its antigen specificity is not known. No much larger clone is present one base from it, and per-base qualities are unavailable. TCRbeta CDR3 regions were amplified from genomic DNA using the immunoSEQ Assay, a bias-controlled multiplex PCR. The paper's processing steps were these. Nucleated cell counts per sample were estimated from amplification of reference gene primers within the assay. To quantify the absolute abundance of each unique TCRbeta CDR3 rearrangement, sequence reads were collapsed and filtered. For each sample, productive Simpson clonality was calculated by taking the square root of Simpson's diversity index across productive rearrangements. TCRdb retrieved this table from immuneACCESS and kept in-frame rearrangements only. Not all clones are present; in checked studies, unresolved V genes account for under half, and no reason is known for the remainder. V, J and clone size reflect that table, while D and trimming were determined from the DNA. Counted in this sample were roughly 400,000 clones; approximately 89% of them appeared once. The ten largest clones add up to over 0.7% of the sample.

These data belong to a study of blood T cell repertoires in COVID-19 (dated by TCRdb to between 2020 and 2021). Regarding the study in general: Samples from collaborators originated in the United States, Italy and Spain and spanned both the acute and convalescent phases of COVID-19. The prospective study material was composed of cDNA or gDNA derived from T cells, B-cell-depleted T cells, or PBMCs. The dataset comprised deeply sampled blood TCRbeta repertoires from subjects exposed to, actively infected with, or recovered from COVID-19. The repertoires were released in a freely available public database intended as a resource for research on the immune response to SARS-CoV-2. Samples came from the ongoing ImmuneRACE study (first 160 participants) plus 1,254 subjects from 6 global collaborators. Sample metadata almost always included a de-identified subject ID, COVID-19 status, age in years and sex. HLA class I and class II types, where available, came from metadata supplied by the sample provider rather than from assay-based typing. Study-level results and caveats: The amount of clinical and demographic metadata varied by source and participant and was provided uncurated.

For this chain, trimming is 2 bases at the V end and 7 bases at the J end, and the number of junction bases without a gene match is 2. Based on the germline V gene, the CDR1 and CDR2 sequences are MGHRA and YSYEKL. The CDR3 numbers 14 residues from cysteine through phenylalanine. Only the CDR3 part of the read is kept: 42 bases, read in frame from the first base. In the prospective study, participants were roughly 18 to 100 years old, resided in about 25 geographic areas of the United States, and were enrolled through a virtual design. Cohort assignment in the prospective study relied on participant-reported clinical history from a screening survey and a study questionnaire. A participant counted as exposed if, within 2 weeks of entering the study, that participant had been in contact with someone who had a PCR-confirmed or clinician-diagnosed COVID-19 case. In the prospective study, whole blood, serum and a nasopharyngeal or oropharyngeal swab were collected from each participant by mobile phlebotomists. Prospective study participants could optionally give additional blood draws and questionnaires over a roughly two-month period. Blood samples from the prospective study were shipped frozen or at room temperature prior to DNA extraction.

The sequence joins TRBV4-1 to TRBJ2-1; 10 central bases correspond to TRBD2. The clonotype was recovered from a middle-aged woman who had been exposed to COVID-19. The material sequenced was PBMCs or T cells enriched from blood (not recorded which). The DNA sequence is given as TGCGCCAGCAGCCAACTAGCGGGAGCTAATGAGCAGTTCTTC. Its translation reads: CASSQLAGANEQFF.